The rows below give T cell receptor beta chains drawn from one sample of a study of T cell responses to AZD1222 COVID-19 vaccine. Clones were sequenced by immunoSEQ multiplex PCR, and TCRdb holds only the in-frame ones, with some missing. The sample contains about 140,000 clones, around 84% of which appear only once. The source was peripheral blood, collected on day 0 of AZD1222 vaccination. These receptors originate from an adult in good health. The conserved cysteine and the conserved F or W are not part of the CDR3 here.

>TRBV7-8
ASSPRTGGAKNIQY
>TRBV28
ASHSTDNYGYT
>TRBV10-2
ASSDMTGGRGYT
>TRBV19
ASSKTGSGANVLT
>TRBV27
ATKKGAQNTEAF
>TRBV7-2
ASTKGPMDRGLLETQY
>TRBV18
ASSPRDQLYQPQH
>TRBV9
ASSGTGGPEAF
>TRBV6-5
ASATGTAQPQH
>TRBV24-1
ATSDASNEKLF
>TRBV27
ASGSSGDLSYEQY
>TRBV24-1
ATSDPAGGMGYEQY
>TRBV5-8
ASNRMGGNQPQH
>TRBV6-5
ASRLGVSEQY